This T cell receptor beta chain stems from a study of early T cells in non-severe SARS-CoV-2 infection. Turning to the study itself: Sequencing input comprised bulk RNA from unsorted whole blood; chain pairing was not available. Study outcomes and limitations: Matches to VDJdb favored anti-spike CD8 responses and missed private and CD4 specificities.

As part of library construction, unique molecular identifiers were attached to individual cDNA molecules. TCRdb recomputed calls from the 5' RACE reads with MiXCR, one row per CDR3 protein. Here the sample spans around 56,000 distinct CDR3 sequences, 7.7% being singletons. Germline assignment: CDR1 KGHSH and CDR2 LQKENI. The V end was cut by 3 bases, the J end by 0 bases, with 9 bases between. The CDR3 runs 15 residues. This clonotype occurred many times. Its specificity is unknown. J is TRBJ2-4 and V is TRBV18; D unresolved. The sequence was collected from an adult who was a healthcare worker with PCR-confirmed SARS-CoV-2 infection or an uninfected control (not recorded which). Sequencing used whole blood, obtained at baseline. This chain's CDR3 is CASSPGLLAKNIQYF. The CDR3 DNA sequence: TGTGCCAGCTCACCGGGTCTACTAGCCAAAAACATTCAGTACTTC.